The 10 T cell receptor beta chains below were found in one sample sequenced in a study of blood T cell repertoires in COVID-19. Clones were read by immunoSEQ multiplex PCR, and TCRdb kept only the in-frame ones, dropping some. The profile covers some 160,000 clones, with more than 75% appearing a single time and 4% to 4.5% taken by the ten largest. Sequenced: peripheral blood. All receptors derive from a man aged 60 to 75 with acute or convalescent COVID-19.

This clone occurred a few times. The rearrangement uses TRBV10-2 and TRBJ1-2; 7 bases agree with TRBD1. J was trimmed by 3 bases and V by 7 bases; bases with no gene match: 5. This CDR3 has 13 amino acids. The V gene's germline CDR1 is WSHSY and CDR2 SAAADI. This CDR3 is CASIGDRDYGYTF. CDR3 bases: TGCGCCAGCATTGGCGACAGGGACTATGGCTACACCTTC.

DNA for the CDR3: TGTGCCAGTAGTATCCACGCACTAGCGGGAGGGAGGAATGAGCAGTTCTTC. It is translated as CASSIHALAGGRNEQFF. The J gene is TRBJ2-1, the V gene TRBV19; TRBD2 agrees at 13 bases. Per germline, CDR1 LNHDA and CDR2 SQIVND (reference sequence). The CDR3 contains 17 residues. The J segment lost 7 bases and the V segment lost 3 bases, leaving 9 bases of the junction unmatched.

The genes are TRBV25-1 and TRBJ2-2, with 8 bases matching TRBD1. Germline V gene data show CDR1 as MGHDK and CDR2 as SYGVNS. J gave up 8 bases and V 10 bases, and 12 bases lay outside the gene matches. There are 14 residues in the CDR3. CDR3 in DNA: TGTGCCACCACAACCGGGACAGGTTCAGGGGAGCTGTTTTTT. Its translation is CATTTGTGSGELFF.

This chain links TRBV3-1 (or the pseudogene TRBV3-2) with TRBJ2-1; possible D gene TRBD1, 5 bases. Trimming removed 0 bases at V and 2 bases at J, with 14 bases between. Germline V gene sequence: CDR1 LGHDT, CDR2 YNNKEL (reference sequence). The CDR3 has 17 amino acids. The CDR3 loop reads CASSQDAIGATYNEQFF. CDR3 nucleotides: TGTGCCAGCAGCCAAGATGCGATAGGGGCCACCTACAATGAGCAGTTCTTC.

Comment on this clone: Other DNA sequences in this sample translate to the same CDR3. The genes are TRBV3-1 (or the pseudogene TRBV3-2) and TRBJ2-5; D unclear. V lost 4 bases to trimming and J lost 5 bases, with 5 bases between them. The CDR3 totals 11 residues. Germline-derived CDR1 and CDR2 are LGHDT and YNNKEL (reference sequence). The CDR3 nucleotides are TGTGCCAGCAGCCTTCTGGAGACCCAGTACTTC. Protein sequence: CASSLLETQYF.

The V call is TRBV29-1, the J call TRBJ2-6, with no clear D. Germline CDR1 SQVTM, CDR2 ANQGSEA. The CDR3 runs 13 residues. Trimming left V 4 bases short and J 0 bases short, with 4 bases between. The CDR3 loop is CSVASSGANVLTF. CDR3 DNA: TGCAGCGTTGCGAGCTCTGGGGCCAACGTCCTGACTTTC.

This clone was counted between two and nine times. The V call is TRBV15, the J call TRBJ2-4; TRBD1 matches at 9 bases. Germline V gene sequence: CDR1 LNHNV, CDR2 YYDKDF (reference sequence). The CDR3 sequence is 15 residues long. J gave up 8 bases and V 4 bases, and 9 bases lay outside the gene matches. CDR3 in amino acids: CATSKSGTGYDIQYF. CDR3 DNA: TGTGCCACCAGCAAGTCCGGGACAGGGTACGACATTCAGTACTTC.

V usage is TRBV6-5 and J usage is TRBJ2-7; 7 bases are a match to TRBD1. Losses at the gene ends were 7 bases for V and 1 base for J; bases not matched to a gene: 4. Germline CDR1 reads MNHEY; CDR2 reads SVGAGI. The CDR3 extends over 13 amino acids. The CDR3 DNA follows: TGTGCCAGCAACCCGGGACAGTCCTACGAGCAGTACTTC. This codes for CASNPGQSYEQYF.

About this clone itself: One end of the junction fails to match germline, which may point to a read error. The chain uses TRBV7-3 and TRBJ2-1; 10 positions agree with TRBD1. The V gene's germline CDR1 is SGHTA and CDR2 FQGTGA. The CDR3 sequence is 14 residues long. This CDR3 reads CASSRTGGRDSAVF. The CDR3 DNA is TGTGCCAGCAGCCGGACAGGGGGACGGGACTCAGCGGTCTTC.

This clone showed up just once. V is TRBV30 and J is TRBJ2-5; 9 bases agree with TRBD2. CDR3 size: 15 residues. The germline CDR1 and CDR2 sequences are GTSNPN and SVGIG (reference sequence). V was clipped by 0 bases and J by 4 bases; unmatched bases: 6. The CDR3: CAWSVPGGRVETQYF. The CDR3 DNA is TGTGCCTGGAGTGTACCGGGCGGGAGGGTAGAGACCCAGTACTTC. The variable domain in full, with the rest retrieved from reference TRBV30 and TRBJ2-5, is SQTIHQWPATLVQPVGSPLSLECTVEGTSNPNLYWYRQAAGRGLQLLFYSVGIGQISSEVPQNLSASRPQDRQFILSSKKLLLSDSGFYLCAWSVPGGRVETQYFGPGTRLLVL.